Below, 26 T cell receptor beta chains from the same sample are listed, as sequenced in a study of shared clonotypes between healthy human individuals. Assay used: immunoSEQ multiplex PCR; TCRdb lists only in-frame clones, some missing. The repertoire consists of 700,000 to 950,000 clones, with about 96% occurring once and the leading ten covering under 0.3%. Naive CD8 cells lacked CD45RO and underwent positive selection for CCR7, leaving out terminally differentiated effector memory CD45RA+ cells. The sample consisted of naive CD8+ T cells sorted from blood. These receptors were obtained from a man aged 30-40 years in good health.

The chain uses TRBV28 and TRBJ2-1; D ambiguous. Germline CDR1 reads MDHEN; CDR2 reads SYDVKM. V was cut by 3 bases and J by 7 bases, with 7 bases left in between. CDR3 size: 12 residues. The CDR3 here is CASSLVVNEQFF. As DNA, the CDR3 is TGTGCCAGCAGTTTGGTGGTTAATGAGCAGTTCTTC. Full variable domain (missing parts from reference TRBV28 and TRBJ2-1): DVKVTQSSRYLVKRTGEKVFLECVQDMDHENMFWYRQDPGLGLRLIYFSYDVKMKEKGDIPEGYSVSREKKERFSLILESASTNQTSMYLCASSLVVNEQFFGPGTRLTVL.

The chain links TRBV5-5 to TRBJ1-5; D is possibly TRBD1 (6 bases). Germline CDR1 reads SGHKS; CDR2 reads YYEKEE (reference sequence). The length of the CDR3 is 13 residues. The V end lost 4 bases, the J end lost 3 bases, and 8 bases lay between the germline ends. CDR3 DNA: TGTGCCAGCAGCGGGGACATCAATCAGCCCCAGCATTTT. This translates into CASSGDINQPQHF.

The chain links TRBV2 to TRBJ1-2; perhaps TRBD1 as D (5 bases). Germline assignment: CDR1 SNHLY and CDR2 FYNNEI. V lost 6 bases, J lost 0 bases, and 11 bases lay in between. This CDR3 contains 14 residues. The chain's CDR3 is CASSPGPSNYGYTF. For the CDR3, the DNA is TGTGCCAGCAGCCCGGGGCCTTCTAACTATGGCTACACCTTC.

CDR3 in amino acids: CASSLGDRDDYEQYF. The CDR3 nucleotides read TGTGCCAGCAGCTTGGGAGACAGGGACGATTACGAGCAGTACTTC. The chain has TRBV5-5 and TRBJ2-7; the match to TRBD1 covers 7 bases. The CDR3 totals 15 residues. Trimming took 0 bases from V and 4 from J; bases not matched to a gene: 7. Germline loops: CDR1 SGHKS, CDR2 YYEKEE (reference sequence).

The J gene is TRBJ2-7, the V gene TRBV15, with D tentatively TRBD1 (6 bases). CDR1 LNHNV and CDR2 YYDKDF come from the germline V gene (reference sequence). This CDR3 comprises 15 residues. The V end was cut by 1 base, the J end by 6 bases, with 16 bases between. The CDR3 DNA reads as TGTGCCACCAGCAGAGGGACAGTCATAGGAGTCGAGCAGTACTTC. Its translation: CATSRGTVIGVEQYF.

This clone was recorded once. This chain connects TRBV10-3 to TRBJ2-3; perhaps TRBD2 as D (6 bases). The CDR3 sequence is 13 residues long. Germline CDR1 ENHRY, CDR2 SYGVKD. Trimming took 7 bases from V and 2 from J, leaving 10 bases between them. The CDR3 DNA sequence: TGTGCCATCACGGCGGGAACCACAGATACGCAGTATTTT. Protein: CAITAGTTDTQYF.

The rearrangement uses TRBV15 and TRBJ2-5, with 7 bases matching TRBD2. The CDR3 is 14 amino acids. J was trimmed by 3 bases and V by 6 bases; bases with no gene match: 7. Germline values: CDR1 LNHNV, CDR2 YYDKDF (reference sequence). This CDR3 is CATRWGLSEETQYF. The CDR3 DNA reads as TGTGCCACCAGATGGGGACTATCGGAAGAGACCCAGTACTTC.

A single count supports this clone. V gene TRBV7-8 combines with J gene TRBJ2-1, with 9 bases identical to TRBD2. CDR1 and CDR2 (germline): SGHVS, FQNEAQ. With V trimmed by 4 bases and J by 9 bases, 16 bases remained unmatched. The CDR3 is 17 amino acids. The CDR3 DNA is TGTGCCAGCAGCTCCCCCCGAGGGACTAGCAGGTTGGGTGAGCAGTTCTTC. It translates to CASSSPRGTSRLGEQFF.

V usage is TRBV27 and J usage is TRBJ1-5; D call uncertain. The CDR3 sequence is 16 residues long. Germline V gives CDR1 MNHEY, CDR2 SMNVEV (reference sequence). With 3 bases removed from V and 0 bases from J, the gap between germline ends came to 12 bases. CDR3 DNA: TGTGCCAGCAGTTTCCAAGGATCGTATAGCAATCAGCCCCAGCATTTT. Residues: CASSFQGSYSNQPQHF.

The CDR3 region is CASQRLMNTEAFF. In DNA form, the CDR3 reads TGTGCCAGCCAACGGCTCATGAACACTGAAGCTTTCTTT. The genes are TRBV28 and TRBJ1-1; D remains unclear. The CDR3 runs 13 residues. The V gene lost 8 bases and the J gene lost 0 bases, with 10 bases spanning the gap. Germline CDR1 and CDR2: MDHEN and SYDVKM.

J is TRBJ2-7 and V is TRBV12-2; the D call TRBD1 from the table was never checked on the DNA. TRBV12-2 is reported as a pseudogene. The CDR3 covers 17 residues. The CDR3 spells CASRLKARGYSAYEQYF. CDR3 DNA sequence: TGTGCAAGTCGCTTAAAGGCCAGGGGATACTCTGCCTACGAGCAGTACTTC.

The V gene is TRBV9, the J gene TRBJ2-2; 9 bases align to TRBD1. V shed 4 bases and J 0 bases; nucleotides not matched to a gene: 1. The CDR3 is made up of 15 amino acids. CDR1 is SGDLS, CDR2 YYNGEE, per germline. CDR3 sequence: CASSRTGANTGELFF. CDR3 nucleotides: TGTGCCAGCAGCAGGACAGGGGCGAACACCGGGGAGCTGTTTTTT.

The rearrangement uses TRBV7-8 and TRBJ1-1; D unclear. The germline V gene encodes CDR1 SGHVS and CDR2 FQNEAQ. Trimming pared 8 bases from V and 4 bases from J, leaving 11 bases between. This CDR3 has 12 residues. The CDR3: CASLAGGTEAFF. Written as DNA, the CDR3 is TGTGCCAGCTTGGCAGGCGGCACTGAAGCTTTCTTT.

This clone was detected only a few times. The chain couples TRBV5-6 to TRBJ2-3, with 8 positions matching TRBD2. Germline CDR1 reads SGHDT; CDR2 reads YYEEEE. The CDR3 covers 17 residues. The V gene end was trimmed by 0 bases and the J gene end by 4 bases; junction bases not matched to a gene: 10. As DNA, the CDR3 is TGTGCCAGCAGCTTGGACATTGACGGGAGGGACTCAGATACGCAGTATTTT. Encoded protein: CASSLDIDGRDSDTQYF.

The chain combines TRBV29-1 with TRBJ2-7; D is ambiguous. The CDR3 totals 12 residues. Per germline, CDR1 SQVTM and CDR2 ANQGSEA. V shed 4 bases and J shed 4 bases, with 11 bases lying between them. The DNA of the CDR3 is TGCAGCGTTGTGGACCACAAATACGAGCAGTACTTC. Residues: CSVVDHKYEQYF.

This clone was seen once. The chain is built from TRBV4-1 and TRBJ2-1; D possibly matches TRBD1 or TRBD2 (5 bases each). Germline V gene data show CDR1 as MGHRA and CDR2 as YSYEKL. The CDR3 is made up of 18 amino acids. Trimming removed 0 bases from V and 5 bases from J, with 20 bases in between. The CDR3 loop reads CASSQDPSRDPTNNEQFF. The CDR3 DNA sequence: TGCGCCAGCAGCCAAGATCCGAGCCGGGACCCCACAAACAATGAGCAGTTCTTC.

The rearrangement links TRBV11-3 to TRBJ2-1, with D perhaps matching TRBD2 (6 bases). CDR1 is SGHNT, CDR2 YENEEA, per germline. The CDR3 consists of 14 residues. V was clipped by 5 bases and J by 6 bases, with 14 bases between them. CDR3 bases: TGTGCCAGCAGCGCTCGGAGGGCTCCCAATGAGCAGTTCTTC. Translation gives CASSARRAPNEQFF.

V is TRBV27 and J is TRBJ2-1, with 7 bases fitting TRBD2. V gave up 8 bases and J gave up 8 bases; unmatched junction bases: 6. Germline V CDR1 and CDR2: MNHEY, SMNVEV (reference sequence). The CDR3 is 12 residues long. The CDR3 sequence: CASGLGFDEQFF. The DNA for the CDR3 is TGTGCCAGCGGACTAGGGTTCGATGAGCAGTTCTTC.

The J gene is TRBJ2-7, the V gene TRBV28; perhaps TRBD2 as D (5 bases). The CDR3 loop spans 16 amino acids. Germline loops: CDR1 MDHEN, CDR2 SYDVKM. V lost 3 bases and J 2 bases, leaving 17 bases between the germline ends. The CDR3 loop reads CASSFQPGSWAYEQYF. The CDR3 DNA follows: TGTGCCAGCAGTTTTCAGCCGGGATCTTGGGCCTACGAGCAGTACTTC.

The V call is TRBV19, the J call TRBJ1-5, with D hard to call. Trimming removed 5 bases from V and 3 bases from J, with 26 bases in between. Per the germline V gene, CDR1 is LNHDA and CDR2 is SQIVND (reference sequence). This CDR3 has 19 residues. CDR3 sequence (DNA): TGTGCCAGTAGTCACATAGTTCCATTCGTAGGACGGAACAATCAGCCCCAGCATTTT. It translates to CASSHIVPFVGRNNQPQHF.

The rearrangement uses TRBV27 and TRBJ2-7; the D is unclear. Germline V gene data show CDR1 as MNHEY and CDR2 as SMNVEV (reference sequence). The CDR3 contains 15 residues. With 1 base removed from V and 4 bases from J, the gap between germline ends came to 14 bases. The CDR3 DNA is TGTGCCAGCAGTTTATGGCCCCCGGACGTGTACGAGCAGTACTTC. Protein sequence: CASSLWPPDVYEQYF.

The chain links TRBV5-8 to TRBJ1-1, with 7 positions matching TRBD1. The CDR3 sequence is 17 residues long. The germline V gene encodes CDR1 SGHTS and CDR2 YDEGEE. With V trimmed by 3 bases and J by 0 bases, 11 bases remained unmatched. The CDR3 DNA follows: TGTGCCAGCAGCTCGCTATTCCGGGACAGCATGAACACTGAAGCTTTCTTT. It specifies CASSSLFRDSMNTEAFF.

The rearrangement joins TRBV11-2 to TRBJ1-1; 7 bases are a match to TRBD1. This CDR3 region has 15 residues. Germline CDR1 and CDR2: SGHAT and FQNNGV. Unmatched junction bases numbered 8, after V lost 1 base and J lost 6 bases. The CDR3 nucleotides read TGTGCCAGCAGCTTAGGCCGTAGGGGGCAAGCTGAAGCTTTCTTT. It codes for CASSLGRRGQAEAFF.

CDR3 coding DNA: TGTGCCAGCAGGGGGCTTGGCTACACCTTC. Translation: CASRGLGYTF. The chain is built from TRBV2 and TRBJ1-2; possibly TRBD1 for D (5 bases). V was clipped by 6 bases and J by 7 bases, with 6 bases between them. The CDR3 covers 10 residues. CDR1 SNHLY and CDR2 FYNNEI come from the germline V gene.

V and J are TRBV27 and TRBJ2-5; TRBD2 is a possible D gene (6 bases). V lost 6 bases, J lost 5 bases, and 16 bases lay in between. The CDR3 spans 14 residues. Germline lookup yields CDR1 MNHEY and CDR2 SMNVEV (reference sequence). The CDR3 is CASRPAGPMETQYF. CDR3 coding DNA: TGTGCCAGCAGACCGGCGGGACCTATGGAGACCCAGTACTTC.

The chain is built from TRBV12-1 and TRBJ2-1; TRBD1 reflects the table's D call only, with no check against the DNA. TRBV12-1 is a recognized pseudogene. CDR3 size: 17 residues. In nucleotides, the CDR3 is TGTGCCAGCATCCATTGGGACAGCCCGACCTCCTACAATGAGCAGTTCTTC. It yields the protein CASIHWDSPTSYNEQFF.